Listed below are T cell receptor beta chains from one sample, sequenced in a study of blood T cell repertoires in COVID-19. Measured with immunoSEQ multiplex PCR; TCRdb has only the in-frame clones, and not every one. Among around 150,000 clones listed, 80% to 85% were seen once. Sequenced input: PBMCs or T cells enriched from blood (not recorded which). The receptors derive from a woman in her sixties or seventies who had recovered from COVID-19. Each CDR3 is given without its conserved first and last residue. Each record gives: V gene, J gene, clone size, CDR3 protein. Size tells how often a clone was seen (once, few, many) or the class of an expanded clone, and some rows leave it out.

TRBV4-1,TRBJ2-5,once,ASSPTDRETQY
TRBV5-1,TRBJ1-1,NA,ASSLGEGAGEAF
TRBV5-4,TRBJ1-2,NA,ASSPRTGANYGYT
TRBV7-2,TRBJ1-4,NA,ASRLEALGGEKLF
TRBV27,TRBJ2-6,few,ASSSRLAGQGSGANVLT
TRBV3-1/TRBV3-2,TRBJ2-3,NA,ASSQGLAEADTQY
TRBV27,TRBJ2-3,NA,ASSTQDRTDTQY
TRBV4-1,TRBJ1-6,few,ASSQATGVNSPLH
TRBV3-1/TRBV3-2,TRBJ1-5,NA,ASSRGQGNQPQH
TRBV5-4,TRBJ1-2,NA,ASSTDRNYGYT
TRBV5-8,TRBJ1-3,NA,ASSLRGEAGNTIY
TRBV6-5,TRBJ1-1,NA,AMLGTGGTEAF
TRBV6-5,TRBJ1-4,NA,ASSLSATNEKLF
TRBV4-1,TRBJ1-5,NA,ASSQRGQPQH
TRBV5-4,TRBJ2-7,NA,ASTTSTKGQGAYEQY
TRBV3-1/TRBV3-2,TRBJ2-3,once,ASRPSGAIGDTQY
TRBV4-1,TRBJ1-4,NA,ASSLQGFAEKLF
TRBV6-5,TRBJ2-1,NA,ASRTTSGEYNEQF
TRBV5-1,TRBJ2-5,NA,ASSIPSLQETQY
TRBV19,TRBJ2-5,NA,ASSISGVETQY
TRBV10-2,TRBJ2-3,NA,ASSVGQGLKY
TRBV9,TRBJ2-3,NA,ASSVGPTSADTQY
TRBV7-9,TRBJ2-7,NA,ASTSSTGVSEQY
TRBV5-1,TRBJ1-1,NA,ASSLAVEVNTEAF
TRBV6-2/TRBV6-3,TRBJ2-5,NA,ASSYLASQGAVYQETQY
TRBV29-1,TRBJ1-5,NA,SVESGVGQPQH
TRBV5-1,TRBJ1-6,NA,ASSPAGWDSPLH
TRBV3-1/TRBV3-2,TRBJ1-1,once,ASSPGGTNRGTEAF
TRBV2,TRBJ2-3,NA,ASSEAPTIRRTGFRDTQY
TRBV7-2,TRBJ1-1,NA,ASSLRTVTFWNTEAF
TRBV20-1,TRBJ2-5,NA,SASVAGGNQETQY
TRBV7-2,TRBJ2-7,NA,ASSLGLVSYEQY
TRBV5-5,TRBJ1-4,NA,ASSPGQGGEKLF
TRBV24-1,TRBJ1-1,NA,ATDFRDRGYNTEAF
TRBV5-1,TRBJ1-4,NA,ASSPNRDTSEKLF
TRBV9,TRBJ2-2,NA,ASSVAPGPPDTGELF
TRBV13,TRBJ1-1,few,ASSQGGPNTEAF
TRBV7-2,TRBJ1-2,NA,ASSLWGREAYGYT
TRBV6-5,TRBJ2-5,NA,ASVFDGSETQY
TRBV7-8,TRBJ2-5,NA,ASSSRLAGDVDSGETQY
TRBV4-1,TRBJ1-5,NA,ASSQDGDISNQPQH
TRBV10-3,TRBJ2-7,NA,AISEGDRGSYEQY